A single sample gave rise to the 9 T cell receptor beta chains below, sequenced in a study of CD8 T cells in Susac syndrome. When the RNA was reverse transcribed, random hexamers were used with an input of about 0.5 to 1 ug. Each CDR3 protein is one row after TCRdb ran MiXCR on the immunoSEQ multiplex PCR reads. This sample yields about 160,000 distinct CDR3 sequences, of which under 95% are seen a single time; about 0.073% belongs to the top ten. Sequencing input: CD4+ T cells from PBMCs. The receptor source for this set is a human donor in good health.

This rearrangement joins TRBV27 to TRBJ2-6, with 7 bases identical to TRBD1. V was pared by 1 base and J by 2 bases, with 5 bases of the junction left unmatched. This CDR3 comprises 17 residues. From germline, CDR1 is MNHEY and CDR2 SMNVEV (reference sequence). CDR3 protein: CASSLYVQGTGANVLTF. The CDR3 bases are TGTGCCAGCAGTTTATATGTACAGGGGACTGGGGCCAACGTCCTGACTTTC.

This clonotype was recorded only once. This sequence joins TRBV30 and TRBJ2-7; 7 bases fit TRBD1. The CDR3 has 14 amino acids. Germline lookup yields CDR1 GTSNPN and CDR2 SVGIG (reference sequence). J was trimmed by 6 bases and V by 5 bases; bases with no gene match: 13. The CDR3 DNA reads TGTGCCTGGGGGTGGTGGGACAGATCTGCCGAGCAGTACTTC. Its translation: CAWGWWDRSAEQYF.

The gene calls are TRBV7-8 and TRBJ2-5; unclear D gene. V was pared by 5 bases and J by 2 bases, with 12 bases between. The CDR3 sequence is 14 residues long. Looked up from germline, CDR1 is SGHVS and CDR2 is FQNEAQ. This CDR3 reads CASSLQPNQETQYF. CDR3 nucleotide sequence: TGTGCCAGCAGCCTACAGCCCAATCAAGAGACCCAGTACTTC.

This clonotype has a single count. V and J are TRBV5-1 and TRBJ2-2; 10 positions match TRBD1. The trim removed 2 bases at V and 5 bases at J, leaving 6 bases unmatched. In germline, CDR1 is SGHRS, CDR2 YFSETQ. CDR3 size: 16 residues. As DNA, the CDR3 is TGCGCCAGCAGCTTACCGGGACAGGGGAAAACCGGGGAGCTGTTTTTT. It encodes CASSLPGQGKTGELFF.

This chain uses TRBV30 with TRBJ2-7; D may be TRBD1 or TRBD2 (6 bases each). The V gene's germline CDR1 is GTSNPN and CDR2 SVGIG (reference sequence). Trimming shortened V by 5 bases and J by 6 bases, and 14 bases separated the two germline ends. This CDR3 comprises 12 residues. The CDR3 is CAWRGQASEQYF. The CDR3 bases are TGTGCCTGGCGGGGGCAGGCGAGCGAGCAGTACTTC.

V gene TRBV30 combines with J gene TRBJ1-1; 12 positions agree with TRBD1. CDR3 length: 15 amino acids. The germline CDR1 and CDR2 sequences are GTSNPN and SVGIG (reference sequence). V lost 1 base, J lost 7 bases, and 7 bases stayed unmatched. The CDR3 protein is CAWSDQGQGASEAFF. CDR3 sequence (DNA): TGTGCCTGGAGTGACCAGGGACAGGGGGCGAGTGAAGCTTTCTTT.

The gene calls are TRBV20-1 and TRBJ1-1, with D possibly TRBD1 on 6 matching bases. Germline V gene data show CDR1 as DFQATT and CDR2 as SNEGSKA (reference sequence). V lost 1 base to trimming and J lost 3 bases, with 12 bases between them. CDR3 length equals 14 residues. CDR3 nucleotides: TGCAGTGCTAGAGCGTCAGGGGTGGACACTGAAGCTTTCTTT. This gives the protein CSARASGVDTEAFF.

This clonotype was seen just once. This chain connects TRBV29-1 to TRBJ2-7; TRBD2 aligns across 7 bases. The CDR3 has 14 residues. The V and J ends lost 4 bases and 3 bases, in that order; junction bases with no gene match: 9. Germline V gives CDR1 SQVTM, CDR2 ANQGSEA. CDR3 nucleotide sequence: TGCAGCGTTGTCATGCCTAGCGGAGGCTACGAGCAGTACTTC. Residues: CSVVMPSGGYEQYF.

The V gene is TRBV28, the J gene TRBJ2-5; D remains ambiguous. The CDR3 has 14 residues. Germline CDR1 is MDHEN and CDR2 is SYDVKM. V lost 2 bases, J lost 7 bases, and 14 bases lay in between. The CDR3: CASSLVGPPLTQYF. As DNA, the CDR3 is TGTGCCAGCAGTTTAGTTGGGCCCCCCCTGACCCAGTACTTC.